The clone carrying this TCR beta chain occurred many times. TCRdb processed the 5' RACE reads anew with MiXCR; each CDR3 protein has one entry. The sample includes tens of thousands of distinct CDR3 sequences, under 3% seen only once; the top ten take about 7.8%. This sample is part of a study of CD8 T cells in ankylosing spondylitis. Germline V CDR1 and CDR2: SGDLS, YYNGEE. V shed 0 bases and J 4 bases; nucleotides not matched to a gene: 3. The CDR3 loop spans 15 amino acids. The sample was blood, either unsorted or a sorted T cell fraction (not recorded which). V gene TRBV9 combines with J gene TRBJ2-5; TRBD2 matches at 10 bases. This TCR came from a female donor with ankylosing spondylitis or in good health (not recorded which). The CDR3 DNA reads TGTGCCAGCAGCGTAGGTCTAGCGGGAGTAGAGACCCAGTACTTC. It translates to CASSVGLAGVETQYF.